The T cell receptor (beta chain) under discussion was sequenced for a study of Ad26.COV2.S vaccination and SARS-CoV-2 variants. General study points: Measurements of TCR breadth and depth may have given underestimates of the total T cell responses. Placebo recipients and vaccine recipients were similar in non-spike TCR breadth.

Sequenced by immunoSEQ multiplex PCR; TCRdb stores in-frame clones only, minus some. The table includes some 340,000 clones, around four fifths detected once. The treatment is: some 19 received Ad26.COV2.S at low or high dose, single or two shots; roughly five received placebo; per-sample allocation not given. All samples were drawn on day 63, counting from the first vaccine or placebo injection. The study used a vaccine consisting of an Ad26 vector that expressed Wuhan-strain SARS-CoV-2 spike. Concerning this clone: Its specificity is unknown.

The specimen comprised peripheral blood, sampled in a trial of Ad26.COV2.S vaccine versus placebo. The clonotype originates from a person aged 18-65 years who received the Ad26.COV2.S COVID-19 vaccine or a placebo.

The CDR3 coding sequence is TGTGCCAGCAGCTTGGGCATCGTGTCAGGGGGCCTAAATGAGCAGTTCTTC. Amino acids: CASSLGIVSGGLNEQFF. This chain uses TRBV5-4 with TRBJ2-1, with TRBD1 matching over 8 bases. CDR3 length: 17 amino acids. The germline V gene has CDR1 SGHNT and CDR2 YYREEE (reference sequence). V gave up 0 bases and J gave up 7 bases; unmatched junction bases: 12. Based on the CDR3 plus reference TRBV5-4 and TRBJ2-1, the full variable domain is ETGVTQSPTHLIKTRGQQVTLRCSSQSGHNTVSWYQQALGQGPQFIFQYYREEENGRGNFPPRFSGLQFPNYSSELNVNALELDDSALYLCASSLGIVSGGLNEQFFGPGTRLTVL.